A selection of T cell receptor beta chains follows, all from one sample in a study of T cell responses to AZD1222 COVID-19 vaccine. Assay used: immunoSEQ multiplex PCR; TCRdb lists only in-frame clones, some missing. In the table there are 150,000 to 200,000 clones, just over 90% of which are singletons. This material consisted of peripheral blood, taken on day 0 of AZD1222 vaccination. The source of these receptors is an adult in good health. Both conserved end residues are part of each CDR3. Fields, in order: V gene, D gene, J gene, clone size, CDR3 protein, CDR3 DNA. The D gene is left open where the match is weak. Clone size is shown for a subset of rows, as once, few, many or a class of expanded clone.

v_gene: TRBV27
d_gene: TRBD1
j_gene: TRBJ2-7
abundance: NA
CDR3aa: CASSLSGQTYEQYF
CDR3nt: TGTGCCAGCAGTTTATCGGGACAGACCTACGAGCAGTACTTC

v_gene: TRBV18
d_gene: TRBD2
j_gene: TRBJ2-1
abundance: once
CDR3aa: CASSPRLGRELYNEQFF
CDR3nt: TGTGCCAGCTCACCAAGGTTAGGGAGGGAACTCTACAATGAGCAGTTCTTC

v_gene: TRBV6-5
d_gene: NA
j_gene: TRBJ1-5
abundance: once
CDR3aa: CASRGRGNQPQHF
CDR3nt: TGTGCCAGCAGGGGGAGGGGCAATCAGCCCCAGCATTTT

v_gene: TRBV5-1
d_gene: NA
j_gene: TRBJ2-5
abundance: NA
CDR3aa: CASSQTREPETQYF
CDR3nt: TGCGCCAGCAGCCAGACCAGGGAACCAGAGACCCAGTACTTC

v_gene: TRBV11-2
d_gene: NA
j_gene: TRBJ2-3
abundance: NA
CDR3aa: CASSFWGDVGDTQYF
CDR3nt: TGTGCCAGCAGCTTTTGGGGGGACGTGGGAGATACGCAGTATTTT

v_gene: TRBV6-5
d_gene: NA
j_gene: TRBJ2-2
abundance: NA
CDR3aa: CASSHQGYTGELFF
CDR3nt: TGTGCCAGCAGCCACCAGGGGTACACCGGGGAGCTGTTTTTT

v_gene: TRBV2
d_gene: NA
j_gene: TRBJ2-5
abundance: NA
CDR3aa: CASRPWNKETQYF
CDR3nt: TGTGCCAGCAGGCCCTGGAACAAAGAGACCCAGTACTTC

v_gene: TRBV7-9
d_gene: NA
j_gene: TRBJ1-6
abundance: NA
CDR3aa: CASSLDTYNSPLHF
CDR3nt: TGTGCCAGCAGCTTAGATACCTATAATTCACCCCTCCACTTT

v_gene: TRBV7-2
d_gene: TRBD2
j_gene: TRBJ2-5
abundance: NA
CDR3aa: CASSLRLAAPMETQYF
CDR3nt: TGTGCCAGCAGCCTGAGACTAGCGGCCCCAATGGAGACCCAGTACTTC

v_gene: TRBV13
d_gene: NA
j_gene: TRBJ1-3
abundance: NA
CDR3aa: CASSTGHGQGNTIYF
CDR3nt: TGTGCCAGCAGCACCGGACACGGACAGGGAAACACCATATATTTT

v_gene: TRBV5-1
d_gene: NA
j_gene: TRBJ1-1
abundance: once
CDR3aa: CASSPGVTEAFF
CDR3nt: TGCGCCAGCAGCCCGGGGGTGACTGAAGCTTTCTTT

v_gene: TRBV4-1
d_gene: NA
j_gene: TRBJ1-2
abundance: NA
CDR3aa: CASSQEAGVSDGYTF
CDR3nt: TGCGCCAGCAGCCAAGAAGCCGGGGTTTCGGATGGCTACACCTTC

v_gene: TRBV7-3
d_gene: TRBD1
j_gene: TRBJ2-3
abundance: NA
CDR3aa: CASSSTGDRTDTQYF
CDR3nt: TGTGCCAGCAGCTCTACAGGGGATCGCACAGATACGCAGTATTTT

v_gene: TRBV18
d_gene: NA
j_gene: TRBJ1-3
abundance: NA
CDR3aa: CASSPEAWGNTIYF
CDR3nt: TGTGCCAGCTCACCAGAGGCGTGGGGAAACACCATATATTTT

v_gene: TRBV2
d_gene: NA
j_gene: TRBJ2-7
abundance: few
CDR3aa: CASSELLYEQYF
CDR3nt: TGTGCCAGCAGTGAGCTCCTTTACGAGCAGTACTTC

v_gene: TRBV3-1/TRBV3-2
d_gene: NA
j_gene: TRBJ2-7
abundance: NA
CDR3aa: CASSQDHSSSYEQYF
CDR3nt: TGTGCCAGCAGCCAAGATCACAGTTCCTCCTACGAGCAGTACTTC

v_gene: TRBV19
d_gene: NA
j_gene: TRBJ1-4
abundance: NA
CDR3aa: CASRDYEKLFF
CDR3nt: TGTGCCAGTCGCGACTATGAAAAACTGTTTTTT

v_gene: TRBV5-1
d_gene: NA
j_gene: TRBJ1-1
abundance: NA
CDR3aa: CASSPATGYTEAFF
CDR3nt: TGCGCCAGCAGCCCCGCTACGGGGTACACTGAAGCTTTCTTT

v_gene: TRBV4-1
d_gene: NA
j_gene: TRBJ1-4
abundance: NA
CDR3aa: CASSPQRQAPATNEKLFF
CDR3nt: TGCGCCAGCAGCCCCCAGAGGCAGGCCCCCGCAACTAATGAAAAACTGTTTTTT

v_gene: TRBV11-3
d_gene: NA
j_gene: TRBJ2-1
abundance: few
CDR3aa: CASSLPGPDEQFF
CDR3nt: TGTGCCAGCAGCTTACCAGGTCCCGATGAGCAGTTCTTC

v_gene: TRBV28
d_gene: TRBD1
j_gene: TRBJ1-1
abundance: NA
CDR3aa: CASNNPRGGTEAFF
CDR3nt: TGTGCCAGCAATAACCCCAGGGGGGGCACTGAAGCTTTCTTT

v_gene: TRBV28
d_gene: NA
j_gene: TRBJ2-7
abundance: NA
CDR3aa: CASSPYSYEQYF
CDR3nt: TGTGCCAGCAGTCCTTACAGCTACGAGCAGTACTTC

v_gene: TRBV19
d_gene: NA
j_gene: TRBJ1-1
abundance: few
CDR3aa: CASNQDGGNTEAFF
CDR3nt: TGTGCCAGTAATCAAGACGGGGGGAACACTGAAGCTTTCTTT

v_gene: TRBV30
d_gene: NA
j_gene: TRBJ1-4
abundance: NA
CDR3aa: CAWSVRGAEKLFF
CDR3nt: TGTGCCTGGAGTGTACGCGGCGCTGAAAAACTGTTTTTT

v_gene: TRBV4-1
d_gene: NA
j_gene: TRBJ2-2
abundance: NA
CDR3aa: CASSQAGTNTGELFF
CDR3nt: TGCGCCAGCAGCCAAGCGGGAACGAACACCGGGGAGCTGTTTTTT

v_gene: TRBV11-2
d_gene: TRBD1
j_gene: TRBJ1-2
abundance: NA
CDR3aa: CASSFRTGNYGYTF
CDR3nt: TGTGCCAGCAGCTTCCGGACAGGGAACTATGGCTACACCTTC

v_gene: TRBV18
d_gene: NA
j_gene: TRBJ2-3
abundance: NA
CDR3aa: CASSPRSPGPSTDTQYF
CDR3nt: TGTGCCAGCTCACCAAGATCCCCGGGACCAAGCACAGATACGCAGTATTTT

v_gene: TRBV7-8
d_gene: NA
j_gene: TRBJ2-3
abundance: NA
CDR3aa: CASSSSGAHWLQYF
CDR3nt: TGTGCCAGCAGCTCCTCGGGGGCCCACTGGTTGCAGTATTTT

v_gene: TRBV7-6
d_gene: NA
j_gene: TRBJ1-5
abundance: NA
CDR3aa: CASSPGGGRNQPQHF
CDR3nt: TGTGCCAGCAGCCCCGGCGGGGGGCGGAATCAGCCCCAGCATTTT

v_gene: TRBV19
d_gene: TRBD1
j_gene: TRBJ1-2
abundance: NA
CDR3aa: CASSRDSNYYTNYGYTF
CDR3nt: TGTGCCAGTAGTAGGGACAGCAACTACTATACTAACTATGGCTACACCTTC

v_gene: TRBV27
d_gene: TRBD1
j_gene: TRBJ2-1
abundance: once
CDR3aa: CASRPRQGLNYEQFF
CDR3nt: TGTGCCAGCAGACCAAGACAGGGGTTAAACTATGAGCAGTTCTTC

v_gene: TRBV28
d_gene: NA
j_gene: TRBJ1-3
abundance: once
CDR3aa: CASSLRGPVGNTIYF
CDR3nt: TGTGCCAGCAGTTTAAGAGGGCCAGTGGGAAACACCATATATTTT

v_gene: TRBV3-1/TRBV3-2
d_gene: NA
j_gene: TRBJ1-1
abundance: NA
CDR3aa: CASSQVGRYTEAFF
CDR3nt: TGTGCCAGCAGCCAAGTCGGGCGCTACACTGAAGCTTTCTTT

v_gene: TRBV7-2
d_gene: TRBD1
j_gene: TRBJ2-1
abundance: NA
CDR3aa: CASSLVGTGTPPEQFF
CDR3nt: TGTGCCAGCAGCTTAGTCGGGACAGGGACACCTCCTGAGCAGTTCTTC

v_gene: TRBV5-6
d_gene: TRBD1
j_gene: TRBJ1-5
abundance: NA
CDR3aa: CASSADRDRVLNQPQHF
CDR3nt: TGTGCCAGCAGCGCAGACCGGGACAGGGTCCTCAATCAGCCCCAGCATTTT

v_gene: TRBV7-3
d_gene: NA
j_gene: TRBJ2-7
abundance: NA
CDR3aa: CASSTTGKADEQYF
CDR3nt: TGTGCCAGCAGTACCACAGGGAAGGCCGACGAGCAGTACTTC

v_gene: TRBV7-8
d_gene: TRBD1
j_gene: TRBJ1-2
abundance: NA
CDR3aa: CASSLGWTGVNYGYTF
CDR3nt: TGTGCCAGCAGCTTAGGTTGGACAGGGGTTAACTATGGCTACACCTTC

v_gene: TRBV20-1
d_gene: NA
j_gene: TRBJ1-6
abundance: NA
CDR3aa: CSAALESPLHF
CDR3nt: TGCAGTGCCGCGTTGGAGTCACCCCTCCACTTT

v_gene: TRBV4-1
d_gene: NA
j_gene: TRBJ2-2
abundance: NA
CDR3aa: CASSQGTTGELFF
CDR3nt: TGCGCCAGCAGCCAAGGGACTACCGGGGAGCTGTTTTTT

v_gene: TRBV30
d_gene: TRBD1
j_gene: TRBJ1-6
abundance: NA
CDR3aa: CAYGTGFDSPLHF
CDR3nt: TGTGCCTACGGGACAGGGTTCGACTCACCCCTCCACTTT

v_gene: TRBV7-2
d_gene: NA
j_gene: TRBJ2-7
abundance: once
CDR3aa: CASSLHGPYEQYF
CDR3nt: TGTGCCAGCAGCTTACACGGGCCCTACGAGCAGTACTTC

v_gene: TRBV6-1
d_gene: NA
j_gene: TRBJ1-4
abundance: NA
CDR3aa: CASSEQFNEKLFF
CDR3nt: TGTGCCAGCAGTGAACAGTTTAATGAAAAACTGTTTTTT

v_gene: TRBV11-3
d_gene: NA
j_gene: TRBJ1-1
abundance: NA
CDR3aa: CASSLAPYGTEAFF
CDR3nt: TGTGCCAGCAGCTTAGCTCCGTATGGAACTGAAGCTTTCTTT

v_gene: TRBV7-9
d_gene: NA
j_gene: TRBJ2-3
abundance: NA
CDR3aa: CASSRGFDTQYF
CDR3nt: TGTGCCAGCAGCCGCGGGTTCGATACGCAGTATTTT

v_gene: TRBV2
d_gene: NA
j_gene: TRBJ1-5
abundance: once
CDR3aa: CASSENRGNQPQHF
CDR3nt: TGTGCCAGCAGTGAAAACAGGGGCAATCAGCCCCAGCATTTT

v_gene: TRBV16
d_gene: NA
j_gene: TRBJ1-5
abundance: NA
CDR3aa: CASRRNSNQPQHF
CDR3nt: TGTGCCAGCAGGCGAAATAGCAATCAGCCCCAGCATTTT

v_gene: TRBV5-5
d_gene: NA
j_gene: TRBJ2-5
abundance: once
CDR3aa: CASSEVGQETQYF
CDR3nt: TGTGCCAGCTCAGAGGTGGGACAAGAGACCCAGTACTTC

v_gene: TRBV5-1
d_gene: TRBD2
j_gene: TRBJ2-1
abundance: NA
CDR3aa: CASSLALAGAYNEQFF
CDR3nt: TGCGCCAGCAGCTTGGCCCTAGCGGGGGCCTACAATGAGCAGTTCTTC

v_gene: TRBV4-3
d_gene: TRBD2
j_gene: TRBJ2-7
abundance: NA
CDR3aa: CASSQTGGAPYEQYF
CDR3nt: TGCGCCAGCAGCCAAACCGGGGGGGCCCCCTACGAGCAGTACTTC

v_gene: TRBV2
d_gene: NA
j_gene: TRBJ1-2
abundance: NA
CDR3aa: CASREALGDREGYTF
CDR3nt: TGTGCCAGCAGAGAGGCGCTAGGTGACAGAGAAGGCTACACCTTC

v_gene: TRBV29-1
d_gene: NA
j_gene: TRBJ1-1
abundance: NA
CDR3aa: CSVLQGLIMNTEAFF
CDR3nt: TGCAGCGTCCTCCAGGGGTTGATCATGAACACTGAAGCTTTCTTT